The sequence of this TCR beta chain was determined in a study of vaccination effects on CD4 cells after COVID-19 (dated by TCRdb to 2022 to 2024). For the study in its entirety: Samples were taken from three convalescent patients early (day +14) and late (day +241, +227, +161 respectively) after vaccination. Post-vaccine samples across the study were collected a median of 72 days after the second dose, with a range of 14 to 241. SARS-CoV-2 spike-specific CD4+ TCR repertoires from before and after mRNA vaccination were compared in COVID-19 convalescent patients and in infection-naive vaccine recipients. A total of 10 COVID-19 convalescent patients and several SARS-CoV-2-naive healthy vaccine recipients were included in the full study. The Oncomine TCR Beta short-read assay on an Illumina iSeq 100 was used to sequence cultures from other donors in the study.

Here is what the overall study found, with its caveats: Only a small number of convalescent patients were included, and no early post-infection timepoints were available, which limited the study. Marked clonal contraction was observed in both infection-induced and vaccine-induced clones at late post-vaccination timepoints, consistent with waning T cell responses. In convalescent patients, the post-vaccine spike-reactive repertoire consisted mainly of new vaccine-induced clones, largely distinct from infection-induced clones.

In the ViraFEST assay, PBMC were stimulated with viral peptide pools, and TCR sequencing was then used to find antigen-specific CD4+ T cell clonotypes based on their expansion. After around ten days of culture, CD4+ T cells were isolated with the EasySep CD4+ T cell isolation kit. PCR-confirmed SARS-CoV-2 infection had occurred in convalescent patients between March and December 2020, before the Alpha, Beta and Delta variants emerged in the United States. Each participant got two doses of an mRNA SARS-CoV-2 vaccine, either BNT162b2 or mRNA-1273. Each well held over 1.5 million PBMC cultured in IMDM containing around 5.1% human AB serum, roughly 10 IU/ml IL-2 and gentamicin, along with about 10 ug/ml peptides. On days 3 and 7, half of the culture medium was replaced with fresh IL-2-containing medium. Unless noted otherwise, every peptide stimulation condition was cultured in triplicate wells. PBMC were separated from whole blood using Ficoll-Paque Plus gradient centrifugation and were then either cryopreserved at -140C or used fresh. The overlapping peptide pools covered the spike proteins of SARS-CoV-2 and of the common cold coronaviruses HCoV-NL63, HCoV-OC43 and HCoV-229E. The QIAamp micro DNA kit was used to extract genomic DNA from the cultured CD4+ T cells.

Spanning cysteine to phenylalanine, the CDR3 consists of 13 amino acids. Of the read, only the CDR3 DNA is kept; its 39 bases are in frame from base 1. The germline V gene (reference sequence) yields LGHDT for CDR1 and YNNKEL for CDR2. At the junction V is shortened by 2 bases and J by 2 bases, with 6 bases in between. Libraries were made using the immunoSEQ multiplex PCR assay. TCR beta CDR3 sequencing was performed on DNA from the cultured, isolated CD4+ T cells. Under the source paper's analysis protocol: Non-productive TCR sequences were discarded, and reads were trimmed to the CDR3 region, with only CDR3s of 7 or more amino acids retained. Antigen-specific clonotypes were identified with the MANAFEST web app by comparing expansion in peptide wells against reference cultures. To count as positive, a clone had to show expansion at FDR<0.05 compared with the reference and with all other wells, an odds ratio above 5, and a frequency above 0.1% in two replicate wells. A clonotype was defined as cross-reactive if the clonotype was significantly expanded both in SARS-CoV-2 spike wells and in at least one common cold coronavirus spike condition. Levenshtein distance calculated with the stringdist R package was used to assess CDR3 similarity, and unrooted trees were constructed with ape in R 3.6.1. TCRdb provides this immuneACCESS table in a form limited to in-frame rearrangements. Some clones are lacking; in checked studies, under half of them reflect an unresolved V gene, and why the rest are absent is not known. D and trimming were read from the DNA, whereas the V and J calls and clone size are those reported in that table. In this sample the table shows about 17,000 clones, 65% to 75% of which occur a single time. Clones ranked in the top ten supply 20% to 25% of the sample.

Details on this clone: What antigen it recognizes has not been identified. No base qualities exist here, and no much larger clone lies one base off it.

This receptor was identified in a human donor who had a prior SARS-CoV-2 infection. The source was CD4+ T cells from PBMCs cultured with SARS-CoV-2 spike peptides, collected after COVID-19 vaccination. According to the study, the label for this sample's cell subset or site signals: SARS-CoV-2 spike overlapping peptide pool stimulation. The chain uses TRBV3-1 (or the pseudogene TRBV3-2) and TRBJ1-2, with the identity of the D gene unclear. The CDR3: CASSQTGNYGYTF. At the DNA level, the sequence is TGTGCCAGCAGCCAAACGGGGAACTATGGCTACACCTTC.